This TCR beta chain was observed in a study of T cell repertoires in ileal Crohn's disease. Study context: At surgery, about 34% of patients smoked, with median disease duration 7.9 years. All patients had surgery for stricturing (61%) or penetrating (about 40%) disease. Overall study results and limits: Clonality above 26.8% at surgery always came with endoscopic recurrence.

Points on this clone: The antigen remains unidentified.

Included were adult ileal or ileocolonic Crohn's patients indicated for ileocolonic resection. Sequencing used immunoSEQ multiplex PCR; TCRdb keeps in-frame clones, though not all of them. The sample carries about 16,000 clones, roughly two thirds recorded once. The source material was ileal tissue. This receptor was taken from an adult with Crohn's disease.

The CDR3 spells CATSVSFQATYEQYF. In nucleotides, the CDR3 is TGTGCCACCAGCGTATCCTTCCAGGCAACCTACGAGCAGTACTTC. The J gene is TRBJ2-5, the V gene TRBV15; D uncertain. The J call could be wrong; TRBJ2-7 is a better fit for the DNA end. The germline CDR1 and CDR2 sequences are LNHNV and YYDKDF (reference sequence). The CDR3 has 15 residues.